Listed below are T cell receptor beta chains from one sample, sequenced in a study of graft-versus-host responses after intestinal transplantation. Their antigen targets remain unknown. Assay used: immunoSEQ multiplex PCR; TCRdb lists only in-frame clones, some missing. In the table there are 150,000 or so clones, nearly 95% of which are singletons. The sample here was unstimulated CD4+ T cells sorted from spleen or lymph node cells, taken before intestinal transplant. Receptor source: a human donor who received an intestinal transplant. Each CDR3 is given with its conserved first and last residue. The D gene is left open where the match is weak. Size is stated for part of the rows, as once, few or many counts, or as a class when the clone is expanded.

CDR3nt: TGTGCCAGCAGCCGACAGGTCATGAACACTGAAGCTTTCTTT
CDR3aa: CASSRQVMNTEAFF
abundance: .
j_gene: TRBJ1-1
d_gene: .
v_gene: TRBV7-2

CDR3nt: TGTGCCAGCAGTTCCCCGCCTAGAGGCACTGAAGCTTTCTTT
CDR3aa: CASSSPPRGTEAFF
abundance: .
j_gene: TRBJ1-1
d_gene: .
v_gene: TRBV6-5

CDR3nt: TGTGCCTGGAGTTGGATGCAGACTCGAGGTTATAATTCACCCCTCCACTTT
CDR3aa: CAWSWMQTRGYNSPLHF
abundance: .
j_gene: TRBJ1-6
d_gene: .
v_gene: TRBV30

CDR3nt: TGTGCCAGCAGTTTAGCAGGCCCCCCCTACGAGCAGTACTTC
CDR3aa: CASSLAGPPYEQYF
abundance: .
j_gene: TRBJ2-7
d_gene: .
v_gene: TRBV28

CDR3nt: TGTGCCAGCAGCACGACAGGGGTCTATGGCTACACCTTC
CDR3aa: CASSTTGVYGYTF
abundance: once
j_gene: TRBJ1-2
d_gene: TRBD1
v_gene: TRBV9

CDR3nt: TGTGCCAGCAGCTTAGACCGGGGGACAAGGCAGGGAGTCCCCTATGGCTACACCTTC
CDR3aa: CASSLDRGTRQGVPYGYTF
abundance: .
j_gene: TRBJ1-2
d_gene: .
v_gene: TRBV7-9

CDR3nt: TGTGCCAGCAGCTCGGGACAGGGGGCAAGTTACGAGCAGTACTTC
CDR3aa: CASSSGQGASYEQYF
abundance: .
j_gene: TRBJ2-7
d_gene: TRBD1
v_gene: TRBV5-6

CDR3nt: TGTGCCAGCAGTGAACGGGCAGACCTTAGCAATCAGCCCCAGCATTTT
CDR3aa: CASSERADLSNQPQHF
abundance: .
j_gene: TRBJ1-5
d_gene: .
v_gene: TRBV6-1

CDR3nt: TGCGCCAGCAGCCAAGAGAGGGTTCCCTCCTACGAGCAGTACTTC
CDR3aa: CASSQERVPSYEQYF
abundance: .
j_gene: TRBJ2-7
d_gene: .
v_gene: TRBV4-3

CDR3nt: TGTGCCAGCAGGCGGGAGGGCCTAGATACGCAGTATTTT
CDR3aa: CASRREGLDTQYF
abundance: .
j_gene: TRBJ2-3
d_gene: TRBD2
v_gene: TRBV9

CDR3nt: TGTGCCAGCAGCTTATGGGGCGGGACGTGGACCGGGGAGCTGTTTTTT
CDR3aa: CASSLWGGTWTGELFF
abundance: .
j_gene: TRBJ2-2
d_gene: .
v_gene: TRBV7-3

CDR3nt: TGTGCCAGCAGTTACCGGAGCTCAGATACGCAGTATTTT
CDR3aa: CASSYRSSDTQYF
abundance: .
j_gene: TRBJ2-3
d_gene: .
v_gene: TRBV6-5

CDR3nt: TGTGCCACCGTGGACAGACTATCCTACGAGCAGTACTTC
CDR3aa: CATVDRLSYEQYF
abundance: .
j_gene: TRBJ2-7
d_gene: .
v_gene: TRBV6-5

CDR3nt: TGTGCCAGCAGCTTGGGGAGTACAGATACGCAGTATTTT
CDR3aa: CASSLGSTDTQYF
abundance: once
j_gene: TRBJ2-3
d_gene: .
v_gene: TRBV11-2

CDR3nt: TGTGCCAGCAGGGATGAGGGGGAGCTGTTTTTT
CDR3aa: CASRDEGELFF
abundance: .
j_gene: TRBJ2-2
d_gene: .
v_gene: TRBV6-6

CDR3nt: TGTGCCAGCAGTTTATATGGTCGCGGGTCGAACACCGGGGAGCTGTTTTTT
CDR3aa: CASSLYGRGSNTGELFF
abundance: .
j_gene: TRBJ2-2
d_gene: .
v_gene: TRBV28

CDR3nt: TGTGCCAGCAGCCAAGGCTCCTATAATTCACCCCTCCACTTT
CDR3aa: CASSQGSYNSPLHF
abundance: .
j_gene: TRBJ1-6
d_gene: .
v_gene: TRBV14

CDR3nt: TGTGCCAGCAGCGATTCGGGGGTTCGACTTACCTACGAGCAGTACTTC
CDR3aa: CASSDSGVRLTYEQYF
abundance: .
j_gene: TRBJ2-7
d_gene: .
v_gene: TRBV7-9

CDR3nt: TGTGCCAGCAGCTTAGAGAGGGGCGCGGCGAACACCATATATTTT
CDR3aa: CASSLERGAANTIYF
abundance: .
j_gene: TRBJ1-3
d_gene: .
v_gene: TRBV7-2

CDR3nt: TGCAGCGTAGCCGGGACAGGGGGCGACTACGAGCAGTACTTC
CDR3aa: CSVAGTGGDYEQYF
abundance: .
j_gene: TRBJ2-7
d_gene: TRBD1
v_gene: TRBV29-1

CDR3nt: TGTGCCAGCAGCCTCGAGGGAGGTAGAGGACAGCCCCAGCATTTT
CDR3aa: CASSLEGGRGQPQHF
abundance: .
j_gene: TRBJ1-5
d_gene: .
v_gene: TRBV7-2

CDR3nt: TGTGCCAGCAGCGTACTAGGGGGTGGACTCAACACTGAAGCTTTCTTT
CDR3aa: CASSVLGGGLNTEAFF
abundance: once
j_gene: TRBJ1-1
d_gene: .
v_gene: TRBV9

CDR3nt: TGTGCCAGCAATTTTCCGGGCGACAATGAGCAGTTCTTC
CDR3aa: CASNFPGDNEQFF
abundance: .
j_gene: TRBJ2-1
d_gene: .
v_gene: TRBV6-5

CDR3nt: TGTGCCAGCTCACCCCCTCAGGGCCGGGGAGATACGCAGTATTTT
CDR3aa: CASSPPQGRGDTQYF
abundance: .
j_gene: TRBJ2-3
d_gene: .
v_gene: TRBV18

CDR3nt: TGTGCCAGCAGTTTAGTACGTCAGCCCCAGCATTTT
CDR3aa: CASSLVRQPQHF
abundance: .
j_gene: TRBJ1-5
d_gene: .
v_gene: TRBV28

CDR3nt: TGCGCCAGCAGCTTCCGGCTAGCGGTCCACAATGAGCAGTTCTTC
CDR3aa: CASSFRLAVHNEQFF
abundance: .
j_gene: TRBJ2-1
d_gene: TRBD2
v_gene: TRBV5-1

CDR3nt: TGTGCCAGCAGCTTAGGGGACAGGCTTACCTATGGCTACACCTTC
CDR3aa: CASSLGDRLTYGYTF
abundance: .
j_gene: TRBJ1-2
d_gene: TRBD1
v_gene: TRBV7-2

CDR3nt: TGTGCCAGCAGTGAATCGGGATTGAGCAATCAGCCCCAGCATTTT
CDR3aa: CASSESGLSNQPQHF
abundance: .
j_gene: TRBJ1-5
d_gene: .
v_gene: TRBV2

CDR3nt: TGTGCCAGCAAGTTGACAGGGGGCGCCGAGACCCAGTACTTC
CDR3aa: CASKLTGGAETQYF
abundance: .
j_gene: TRBJ2-5
d_gene: TRBD1
v_gene: TRBV6-1

CDR3nt: TGCGCCAGCAGCTTCGTTAGCGGGAGGCCCTACGAGCAGTACTTC
CDR3aa: CASSFVSGRPYEQYF
abundance: .
j_gene: TRBJ2-7
d_gene: TRBD2
v_gene: TRBV5-1

CDR3nt: TGTGCCAGCAGCGTAGCAGACGGGGAGCTGTTTTTT
CDR3aa: CASSVADGELFF
abundance: .
j_gene: TRBJ2-2
d_gene: .
v_gene: TRBV9

CDR3nt: TGTGCCAGCAGCTTGACTAGCGGGAGCGGCGAGCAGTACTTC
CDR3aa: CASSLTSGSGEQYF
abundance: .
j_gene: TRBJ2-7
d_gene: TRBD2
v_gene: TRBV5-4

CDR3nt: TGCGCCAGCAGAGGACAGGGGTTGGTCAATGAGCAGTTCTTC
CDR3aa: CASRGQGLVNEQFF
abundance: .
j_gene: TRBJ2-1
d_gene: TRBD1
v_gene: TRBV5-1

CDR3nt: TGTGCCAGCTCGCGGGACCCGAATGAAAAACTGTTTTTT
CDR3aa: CASSRDPNEKLFF
abundance: .
j_gene: TRBJ1-4
d_gene: .
v_gene: TRBV18

CDR3nt: TGTGCCAGCAGCTTCCCCTTCCTATCAGGCAACCCCACCTTC
CDR3aa: CASSFPFLSGNPTF
abundance: .
j_gene: TRBJ1-2
d_gene: .
v_gene: TRBV7-2

CDR3nt: TGTGCCAGCTCACCACTCCCTCGCGGAGAGACCCAGTACTTC
CDR3aa: CASSPLPRGETQYF
abundance: .
j_gene: TRBJ2-5
d_gene: .
v_gene: TRBV18

CDR3nt: TGTGCCAGTAGCGCTCCGGGGGGCTCCTACAATGAGCAGTTCTTC
CDR3aa: CASSAPGGSYNEQFF
abundance: .
j_gene: TRBJ2-1
d_gene: TRBD2
v_gene: TRBV19

CDR3nt: TGCGCCAGCAGCCGAACCCGGGAGAGAGCAGATACGCAGTATTTT
CDR3aa: CASSRTRERADTQYF
abundance: .
j_gene: TRBJ2-3
d_gene: .
v_gene: TRBV5-1

CDR3nt: TGTGCCAGCAGCGTATCTTGGGAGAGCTCTGGAAACACCATATATTTT
CDR3aa: CASSVSWESSGNTIYF
abundance: .
j_gene: TRBJ1-3
d_gene: .
v_gene: TRBV9

CDR3nt: TGCGCCAGTACGGAAAGAGGACCTGACACTGAAGCTTTCTTT
CDR3aa: CASTERGPDTEAFF
abundance: .
j_gene: TRBJ1-1
d_gene: .
v_gene: TRBV10-2

CDR3nt: TGTGCCAGTAGTATAGCGACTGGCTACGAGCAGTACTTC
CDR3aa: CASSIATGYEQYF
abundance: .
j_gene: TRBJ2-7
d_gene: .
v_gene: TRBV19

CDR3nt: TGTGCCAGCAGCCCGCCGGGACAGATACTCTCTGGAAACACCATATATTTT
CDR3aa: CASSPPGQILSGNTIYF
abundance: few
j_gene: TRBJ1-3
d_gene: TRBD1
v_gene: TRBV28

CDR3nt: TGTGCCAGTAGTATCGGTCTAGCGGGAGGGCAAGAGACCCAGTACTTC
CDR3aa: CASSIGLAGGQETQYF
abundance: .
j_gene: TRBJ2-5
d_gene: TRBD2
v_gene: TRBV19

CDR3nt: TGTGCCAGTAGTATAGCCAGGGGAAGCAATCAGCCCCAGCATTTT
CDR3aa: CASSIARGSNQPQHF
abundance: .
j_gene: TRBJ1-5
d_gene: .
v_gene: TRBV19

CDR3nt: TGTGCCAGCAGCAACCCCGGGACATCCCAAGAGACCCAGTACTTC
CDR3aa: CASSNPGTSQETQYF
abundance: .
j_gene: TRBJ2-5
d_gene: .
v_gene: TRBV7-9

CDR3nt: TGTGCCAGCAGCAGCTCCTACGAGCAGTACTTC
CDR3aa: CASSSSYEQYF
abundance: once
j_gene: TRBJ2-7
d_gene: .
v_gene: TRBV28

CDR3nt: TGTGCCAGCAGCCGGGACAGGAGCCCCCGTAGCAATCAGCCCCAGCATTTT
CDR3aa: CASSRDRSPRSNQPQHF
abundance: .
j_gene: TRBJ1-5
d_gene: TRBD1
v_gene: TRBV5-8

CDR3nt: TGCGCCAGCAGCTTGCGAGCCGGGACTAGCGGCTCGGCTCCCTCCTACAATGAGCAGTTCTTC
CDR3aa: CASSLRAGTSGSAPSYNEQFF
abundance: .
j_gene: TRBJ2-1
d_gene: TRBD2
v_gene: TRBV5-1

CDR3nt: TGCGCCAGCAGCTTGACAGGCAATGAGCAGTTCTTC
CDR3aa: CASSLTGNEQFF
abundance: .
j_gene: TRBJ2-1
d_gene: .
v_gene: TRBV5-1

CDR3nt: TGCGCCAGCAGCCAAGAATCCACCAGGGACTTCTACGAGCAGTACTTC
CDR3aa: CASSQESTRDFYEQYF
abundance: .
j_gene: TRBJ2-7
d_gene: .
v_gene: TRBV4-1

CDR3nt: TGTGCCGCGGGACTACCCCACACCGGGGAGCTGTTTTTT
CDR3aa: CAAGLPHTGELFF
abundance: .
j_gene: TRBJ2-2
d_gene: TRBD2
v_gene: TRBV28

CDR3nt: TGTGCCAGCAGTTTATCGCCCGGACTCCCCCAGTACTTC
CDR3aa: CASSLSPGLPQYF
abundance: .
j_gene: TRBJ2-7
d_gene: .
v_gene: TRBV27

CDR3nt: TGTGCCAGCAGCCCTAGGGGCACAGTACAAGAGACCCAGTACTTC
CDR3aa: CASSPRGTVQETQYF
abundance: .
j_gene: TRBJ2-5
d_gene: .
v_gene: TRBV9

CDR3nt: TGCGCCAGCAGCTTGGAGGGACAGCCGGGATCACCCCTCCACTTT
CDR3aa: CASSLEGQPGSPLHF
abundance: .
j_gene: TRBJ1-6
d_gene: TRBD1
v_gene: TRBV5-1

CDR3nt: TGCGCCAGCAGTGTAGCGAGGAAGAACACTGAAGCTTTCTTT
CDR3aa: CASSVARKNTEAFF
abundance: .
j_gene: TRBJ1-1
d_gene: .
v_gene: TRBV10-1